The clone carrying this T cell receptor beta chain was seen a handful of times. The germline V gene has CDR1 LGHNA and CDR2 YSLEER. The CDR3 has 18 amino acids. V gave up 4 bases and J gave up 1 base; unmatched junction bases: 11. The data belong to a study of blood T cell repertoires in COVID-19. TCRdb's table, derived via immunoSEQ multiplex PCR, lists solely in-frame clones and lacks some. The table lists approximately 130,000 clones, over 75% of them singletons. The TCR originated in a man aged 35 to 55 with active or convalescent COVID-19. The chain recombines TRBV4-3 with TRBJ2-1; 9 nucleotides line up with TRBD2. The sample consisted of peripheral blood. CDR3 loop: CASSPKKASGESYNEQFF. The CDR3 coding sequence is TGCGCCAGCAGCCCCAAAAAGGCTAGCGGGGAATCCTACAATGAGCAGTTCTTC.